Listed below are T cell receptor beta chains from one sample, sequenced in a study of blood T cell repertoires in COVID-19. Libraries were prepared by immunoSEQ multiplex PCR; TCRdb keeps only in-frame clonotypes and omits some of them. The sample shows 130,000 to 150,000 clones, approximately 90% of them seen only once. Sequencing was performed on peripheral blood. The receptors here all came from a human donor in a cohort sampled during active COVID-19. The CDR3 runs from the conserved cysteine through the conserved F or W. The D gene is left open where the match is weak. Clone size, where shown, is once, few, many, or a class for clones that have expanded.

TRBJ2-1 TRBD2 . TRBV7-9 TGTGCCAGCAGCTTAGAACTAGCGGGCAGGGCTTACAATGAGCAGTTCTTC CASSLELAGRAYNEQFF
TRBJ1-2 . . TRBV4-3 TGCGCCAGCAGCCAAGGACTCATCGGGTACTATGGCTACACCTTC CASSQGLIGYYGYTF
TRBJ2-1 . . TRBV3-1/TRBV3-2 TGTGCCAGCAGTCGAACGAGACAGAGCAACAATGAGCAGTTCTTC CASSRTRQSNNEQFF
TRBJ2-7 . once TRBV5-6 TGTGCCAGCAGCTTGGGTGGAGGTATGAACTCCTACGAGCAGTACTTC CASSLGGGMNSYEQYF
TRBJ1-2 . . TRBV29-1 TGCAGCGTTGTTGAGCGCCAAAGGGGTAACTATGGCTACACCTTC CSVVERQRGNYGYTF
TRBJ2-2 . . TRBV6-6 TGTGCCAGCAGTTACGAAAACTGGAACACCGGGGAGCTGTTTTTT CASSYENWNTGELFF
TRBJ1-1 TRBD1 . TRBV11-2 TGTGCCAGCAGCCCATGGACAGGGGGCATCACTGAAGCTTTCTTT CASSPWTGGITEAFF
TRBJ2-5 . . TRBV6-5 TGTGCCAGCAGTCTGGGAGCTACGTCGGCCCAGTACTTC CASSLGATSAQYF
TRBJ2-3 . . TRBV2 TGTGCCAGTCTTTTCACAGGGCACACACATACGCAGTATTTT CASLFTGHTHTQYF
TRBJ2-2 TRBD1 . TRBV6-4 TGTGCCAGCAGAACAGGGGGCGAGACCGGGGAGCTGTTTTTT CASRTGGETGELFF
TRBJ2-7 . once TRBV6-5 TGTGCCAGCAGGGACTCCAGACCCTCCTACGAGCAGTACTTC CASRDSRPSYEQYF
TRBJ2-7 . . TRBV9 TGTGCCAGCAGCGCATCAAGGGGTGAGCAGTACTTC CASSASRGEQYF
TRBJ2-2 TRBD2 . TRBV9 TGTGCCAGCAGCCCTAGCGGGGGGGCCTCCGGGGAGCTGTTTTTT CASSPSGGASGELFF
TRBJ2-7 . . TRBV7-8 TGTGCCAGCAGCTCCTACGGGATCTCCTACGAGCAGTACTTC CASSSYGISYEQYF
TRBJ2-1 . . TRBV11-3 TGTGCCAGCAGCTTAGACTACTCCAATGAGCAGTTCTTC CASSLDYSNEQFF
TRBJ1-2 TRBD1 . TRBV15 TGTGCCACCAGCGCCAGACCCGGGACAGGGGGCTATGGCTACACCTTC CATSARPGTGGYGYTF
TRBJ1-5 TRBD1 . TRBV19 TGTGCCAGTAGTAGTGACAGGGTGGGAAGCAATCAGCCCCAGCATTTT CASSSDRVGSNQPQHF
TRBJ1-2 TRBD1 once TRBV2 TGTGCCAGCAGTGCTCTTAAGAGGGACAGGGGAGACTATGGCTACACCTTC CASSALKRDRGDYGYTF
TRBJ1-1 TRBD1 . TRBV9 TGTGCTTCCTCGAGCGGGACAGGGACGAACACTGAAGCTTTCTTT CASSSGTGTNTEAFF
TRBJ2-1 TRBD2 . TRBV4-2 TGTGCCAGCAGCCAAGGGACTAGCGGGGGGGCCAATGAGCAGTTCTTC CASSQGTSGGANEQFF
TRBJ1-1 TRBD1 . TRBV13 TGTGCCAGCAGCCCGGACAGGGGGAACACTGAAGCTTTCTTT CASSPDRGNTEAFF
TRBJ2-3 TRBD1 . TRBV6-5 TGTGCCAGCAGTTTTTTACAGGGGGATGAGGCAGATACGCAGTATTTT CASSFLQGDEADTQYF
TRBJ2-3 . . TRBV5-1 TGCGCCAGCAGGGGGGACTGGAGCACAGATACGCAGTATTTT CASRGDWSTDTQYF
TRBJ2-3 TRBD2 . TRBV9 TGTGCCAGCAGCGTCGGGCGGGGGGGCCTAGATACGCAGTATTTT CASSVGRGGLDTQYF
TRBJ1-3 . . TRBV6-5 TGTGCCAGCAGAAAGGGGATCACCATATATTTT CASRKGITIYF
TRBJ1-4 . . TRBV6-1 TGTGCCAGCAGTGAGACCCCAGGGGTGGCGGCTAATGAAAAACTGTTTTTT CASSETPGVAANEKLFF
TRBJ1-2 . . TRBV5-6 TGTGCCAGCAGCTTGAGGGGGAACTATGGCTACACCTTC CASSLRGNYGYTF
TRBJ1-2 TRBD1 . TRBV11-2 TGTGCCAGCAGCTCCCGACAGGGGGACAACTATGGCTACACCTTC CASSSRQGDNYGYTF
TRBJ1-3 TRBD1 . TRBV7-2 TGTGCCAGCAGCATGGGACAGGGAATCGGAAACACCATATATTTT CASSMGQGIGNTIYF
TRBJ1-2 TRBD1 . TRBV5-4 TGTGCCAGCAGCGGCCGGGACAGGGTGGAAGGCTACACCTTC CASSGRDRVEGYTF
TRBJ1-1 . . TRBV5-1 TGCGCCAGCAGCACCAGGGTGGCGGACACTGAAGCTTTCTTT CASSTRVADTEAFF
TRBJ2-7 TRBD1 once TRBV7-2 TGTGCCAGCAGTTACAGGGGAGACGAGCAGTACTTC CASSYRGDEQYF
TRBJ2-3 TRBD1 . TRBV6-1 TGTGCCAGCAGTGAGGACAGGGGCTACACAGATACGCAGTATTTT CASSEDRGYTDTQYF
TRBJ2-4 TRBD1 . TRBV2 TGTGCCAGCAGCCGTGGGGACAGGCTAGTAGCCAAAAACATTCAGTACTTC CASSRGDRLVAKNIQYF
TRBJ2-7 . once TRBV19 TGTGCCAGTAGTCCTAGAATGTCATTTCGAGAGCAGTACTTC CASSPRMSFREQYF
TRBJ2-1 TRBD1 . TRBV9 TGTGCCAGCACCCCGGGACAGGGCTACAATGAGCAGTTCTTC CASTPGQGYNEQFF
TRBJ1-2 TRBD1 . TRBV7-8 TGTGCCAGCAGCTTAGCGCCGCCAGGGGGCGGCTATGGCTACACCTTC CASSLAPPGGGYGYTF
TRBJ2-2 . . TRBV7-9 TGTGCCAGCAGCTTAGTAGAGTCCGGGGAGCTGTTTTTT CASSLVESGELFF
TRBJ1-1 . . TRBV6-6 TGTGCCAGCAGTTACGCGGGCGGGAACACTGAAGCTTTCTTT CASSYAGGNTEAFF
TRBJ1-3 TRBD1 few TRBV11-2 TGTGCCAGCAGCTTCATGGGACAGGGCTCTGGAAACACCATATATTTT CASSFMGQGSGNTIYF
TRBJ2-6 . . TRBV7-3 TGTGCCAGCAGCGGGAATTCGGGATTTTTCTCTGGGGCCAACGTCCTGACTTTC CASSGNSGFFSGANVLTF